Presented here are 8 T cell receptor beta chains from one specimen sequenced in a study of a mutant IDH1 vaccine in newly diagnosed glioma. The time point was: baseline, week 1 (first vaccination visit). Treatment described: pre-vaccination baseline after standard-of-care therapy. Only in-frame clones appear in the TCRdb table, and some are missing; sequencing was by immunoSEQ multiplex PCR. Here the sample spans roughly 84,000 clones, over 75% being singletons. Sample: PBMCs, taken from a glioma patient treated with radiotherapy, temozolomide or both. Source of these receptors: a middle-aged man with glioma. Some clones in this sample may be carry-over from other donors' samples.

This chain connects TRBV5-4 to TRBJ2-6; D is tentatively TRBD1 or TRBD2 (5 bases each). The CDR3 is made up of 16 amino acids. CDR1 and CDR2 (germline): SGHNT, YYREEE (reference sequence). Trimming removed 5 bases from V and 0 bases from J, with 12 bases in between. In DNA, the CDR3 is TGTGCCAGCAGTAAGCAGGGAGTCTCTGGGGCCAACGTCCTGACTTTC. The encoded protein is CASSKQGVSGANVLTF.

The chain couples TRBV20-1 to TRBJ2-7; D uncertain. Germline CDR1 and CDR2: DFQATT and SNEGSKA (reference sequence). The CDR3 runs 11 residues. With 1 base removed from V and 7 bases from J, the gap between germline ends came to 8 bases. DNA of the CDR3: TGCAGTGCTAGAGGGACGAGGGAGCAGTACTTC. Residues: CSARGTREQYF.

The chain employs TRBV15 and TRBJ2-1, with D perhaps matching TRBD2 (7 bases). Germline lookup yields CDR1 LNHNV and CDR2 YYDKDF (reference sequence). The CDR3 extends over 13 amino acids. The V end lost 8 bases, the J end lost 9 bases, and 17 bases lay between the germline ends. CDR3 amino acids: CATRGARGFEQFF. The CDR3 DNA reads as TGTGCCACCCGGGGGGCCCGTGGCTTTGAGCAGTTCTTC.

The table lists this clone with a count of one. The chain uses TRBV5-4 and TRBJ2-2, with D possibly being TRBD1 (6 bases). Germline V lookup: CDR1 SGHNT, CDR2 YYREEE (reference sequence). Deletions cut 2 bases from V and 7 bases from J, with 9 bases between. CDR3 length equals 13 residues. The CDR3 reads CASSLTGFGELFF. The CDR3 nucleotides read TGTGCCAGCAGCTTAACAGGGTTCGGGGAGCTGTTTTTT. Complete variable domain (other parts from reference TRBV5-4 and TRBJ2-2): ETGVTQSPTHLIKTRGQQVTLRCSSQSGHNTVSWYQQALGQGPQFIFQYYREEENGRGNFPPRFSGLQFPNYSSELNVNALELDDSALYLCASSLTGFGELFFGEGSRLTVL.

The chain recombines TRBV9 with TRBJ1-2, with 9 bases aligning to TRBD1. CDR1 and CDR2 (germline): SGDLS, YYNGEE. CDR3 length: 15 amino acids. The trim removed 0 bases at V and 7 bases at J, leaving 7 bases unmatched. CDR3 DNA sequence: TGTGCCAGCAGCGTAGTAAGGACAGGGGATAGTGGCTACACCTTC. Translation gives CASSVVRTGDSGYTF.

This chain links TRBV4-2 with TRBJ2-7; D tentatively reads TRBD1 or TRBD2 (5 bases each). The V end lost 1 base, the J end lost 5 bases, and 15 bases lay between the germline ends. The CDR3 extends over 15 amino acids. CDR1 and CDR2 from the germline V gene are LGHNA and YNFKEQ. DNA of the CDR3: TGTGCCAGCAGCCAAGGGACTGGGTTAGGGGACGAGCAGTACTTC. It yields the protein CASSQGTGLGDEQYF.

This clone was recorded once. Germline and junction disagree at one end, which may indicate a read error. V is TRBV18 and J is TRBJ1-2; 10 bases are a match to TRBD1. CDR1 and CDR2 from the germline V gene are KGHSH and LQKENI. CDR3 length: 15 residues. The CDR3 bases are TGTGCCAGCTCACCGCGGACAGGGGGAAGCTATGACTACACCTTC. It translates to CASSPRTGGSYDYTF.

The table lists this clone with a few counts. The J gene is TRBJ2-3, the V gene TRBV14; 8 bases are a match to TRBD2. V shed 4 bases and J 5 bases; nucleotides not matched to a gene: 11. This CDR3 has 16 amino acids. The germline CDR1 and CDR2 sequences are SGHDN and FVKESK. The chain's CDR3 is CASSPVGGAVVDTQYF. CDR3 bases: TGTGCCAGCAGCCCCGTCGGGGGGGCCGTGGTAGATACGCAGTATTTT.